One T cell receptor beta chain is described in this entry. TCRdb keeps only in-frame clones here, not all; method: immunoSEQ multiplex PCR. The profile covers 310,000 or so clones, with approximately 84% appearing a single time and roughly 1.9% taken by the ten largest. Trimming took 9 bases from V and 2 from J, leaving 14 bases between them. The CDR3 extends over 14 amino acids. Per the germline V gene, CDR1 is LNHDA and CDR2 is SQIVND (reference sequence). This sample is drawn from a study of blood T cell repertoires in COVID-19. The genes are TRBV19 and TRBJ1-3, with D tentatively TRBD1 (5 bases). Sequencing was done on a sample of peripheral blood. The clonotype comes from a woman aged 25 to 45 who had recovered from COVID-19. This CDR3 is CASRASSAGNTIYF. Written as DNA, the CDR3 is TGTGCCAGCAGGGCCAGTTCGGCTGGAAACACCATATATTTT.